These T cell receptor beta chains were read from a single sample in a study of blood T cell repertoires in COVID-19. Sequenced by immunoSEQ multiplex PCR; TCRdb stores in-frame clones only, minus some. The top ten hold roughly 3.6% of the sample, which has around 75,000 clones, 86% seen once. The source material was peripheral blood. The receptors shown here come from a man between 65 and 85 years old with active COVID-19. Each CDR3 is given with its conserved first and last residue. Fields, in order: J gene, V gene, CDR3 protein.

j_call: TRBJ2-7; v_call: TRBV5-1; cdr3_aa: CASSLVGPGEQYF
j_call: TRBJ1-1; v_call: TRBV29-1; cdr3_aa: CSAASGQVGGEVAFF
j_call: TRBJ2-7; v_call: TRBV6-5; cdr3_aa: CASSITGEGEQYF
j_call: TRBJ2-3; v_call: TRBV5-1; cdr3_aa: CASNLAGAADTQYF
j_call: TRBJ2-5; v_call: TRBV4-1; cdr3_aa: CASSRGPQETQYF
j_call: TRBJ2-5; v_call: TRBV7-2; cdr3_aa: CASSSRVVGETQYF
j_call: TRBJ2-7; v_call: TRBV18; cdr3_aa: CASSPSGASYEQYF
j_call: TRBJ2-2; v_call: TRBV29-1; cdr3_aa: CSVVPYGGQGPTGELFF
j_call: TRBJ2-7; v_call: TRBV2; cdr3_aa: CASDGTGSSYEQYF
j_call: TRBJ1-5; v_call: TRBV12-3/TRBV12-4; cdr3_aa: CASSFSGQPQHF
j_call: TRBJ1-2; v_call: TRBV7-9; cdr3_aa: CASSSTGGPNYGYTF
j_call: TRBJ2-1; v_call: TRBV5-4; cdr3_aa: CASSRGSGGSSYNEQFF
j_call: TRBJ2-3; v_call: TRBV2; cdr3_aa: CASSEGGLAEITDTQYF
j_call: TRBJ1-1; v_call: TRBV18; cdr3_aa: CASSPRAGPGEAFF
j_call: TRBJ2-1; v_call: TRBV7-2; cdr3_aa: CASTHPLGGYNEQFF
j_call: TRBJ1-4; v_call: TRBV7-8; cdr3_aa: CASSPRTGGSSNEKLFF
j_call: TRBJ1-2; v_call: TRBV25-1; cdr3_aa: CASSEPTGNYGYTF
j_call: TRBJ2-1; v_call: TRBV12-5; cdr3_aa: CASGTNSGRSYNEQFF
j_call: TRBJ2-5; v_call: TRBV7-2; cdr3_aa: CASSLDRGKTQYF
j_call: TRBJ1-2; v_call: TRBV7-8; cdr3_aa: CASSLVRDYGYTF
j_call: TRBJ2-7; v_call: TRBV11-2; cdr3_aa: CASRLWRRGDTAYEQYF
j_call: TRBJ2-1; v_call: TRBV7-8; cdr3_aa: CASSLGVGARGFF
j_call: TRBJ2-7; v_call: TRBV11-2; cdr3_aa: CASRQAGGPIPGEQYF
j_call: TRBJ2-1; v_call: TRBV7-2; cdr3_aa: CASSPRRTDNEQFF
j_call: TRBJ2-3; v_call: TRBV4-2; cdr3_aa: CASSPNTGGSGLTDTQYF
j_call: TRBJ1-1; v_call: TRBV5-1; cdr3_aa: CASSFGGDTEAFF
j_call: TRBJ2-2; v_call: TRBV19; cdr3_aa: CASSTTGTSGMGTGELFF
j_call: TRBJ2-1; v_call: TRBV16; cdr3_aa: CASTPLAGDYNEQFF
j_call: TRBJ2-7; v_call: TRBV19; cdr3_aa: CASSSQGSSYEQYF
j_call: TRBJ2-7; v_call: TRBV7-2; cdr3_aa: CASSIDTGTSGVEQYF
j_call: TRBJ2-4; v_call: TRBV28; cdr3_aa: CASSPPGRGDIQYF
j_call: TRBJ2-1; v_call: TRBV6-6; cdr3_aa: CASSPPTSGNEQFF
j_call: TRBJ1-2; v_call: TRBV25-1; cdr3_aa: CASSEGGWYGYTF
j_call: TRBJ1-1; v_call: TRBV10-3; cdr3_aa: CAIMGTGGGITEAFF
j_call: TRBJ2-7; v_call: TRBV7-2; cdr3_aa: CASSPRAGQGVYEQYF
j_call: TRBJ1-2; v_call: TRBV7-2; cdr3_aa: CASSLGPGAGVNGYTF